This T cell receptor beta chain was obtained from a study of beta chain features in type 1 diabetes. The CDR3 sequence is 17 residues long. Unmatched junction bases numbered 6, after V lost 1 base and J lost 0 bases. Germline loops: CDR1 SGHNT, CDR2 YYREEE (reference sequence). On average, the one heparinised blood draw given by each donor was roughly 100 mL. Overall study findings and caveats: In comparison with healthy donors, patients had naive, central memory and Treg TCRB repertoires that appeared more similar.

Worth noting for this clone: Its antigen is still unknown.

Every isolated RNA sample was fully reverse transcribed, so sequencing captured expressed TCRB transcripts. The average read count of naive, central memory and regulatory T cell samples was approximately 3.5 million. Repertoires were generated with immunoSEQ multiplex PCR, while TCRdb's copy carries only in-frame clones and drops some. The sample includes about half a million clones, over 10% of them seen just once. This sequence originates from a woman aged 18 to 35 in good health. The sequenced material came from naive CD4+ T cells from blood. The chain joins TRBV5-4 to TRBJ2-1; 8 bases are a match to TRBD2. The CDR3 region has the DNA TGTGCCAGCAGCTTGTTTGCTAGCGGGTTCTCCTACAATGAGCAGTTCTTC. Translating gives CASSLFASGFSYNEQFF. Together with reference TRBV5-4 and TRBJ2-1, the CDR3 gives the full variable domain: ETGVTQSPTHLIKTRGQQVTLRCSSQSGHNTVSWYQQALGQGPQFIFQYYREEENGRGNFPPRFSGLQFPNYSSELNVNALELDDSALYLCASSLFASGFSYNEQFFGPGTRLTVL.